This T cell receptor (beta chain) was captured in a study of regulatory T cells in long-lasting Graves disease. Regarding the study as a whole: Persistent disease samples used TRBV28, TRBJ1-2 and TRBJ2-5 preferentially.

This clonotype appeared a few times. As yet, its antigen is unknown. Time point in this sample: persistent/refractory GD, antithyroid drugs over 5 years with positive TRAb. From PBMCs, RNA was extracted and then used to make the TCR library. Germline lookup yields CDR1 LNHDA and CDR2 SQIVND (reference sequence). J gave up 4 bases and V 6 bases, and 0 bases lay outside the gene matches. The CDR3 has 14 amino acids. Investigators prepared the TCR beta libraries by applying iRepertoire HTBI primers and Arm-PCR of CDR3 regions. MiXCR, applied by TCRdb to the multiplex PCR reads, yields one record per CDR3 protein. The sample consists of roughly 300,000 distinct CDR3 sequences, around 20% of them appearing once.

This chain connects TRBV19 to TRBJ2-2; TRBD1 matches 12 bases. The sequence came from a female donor with Graves disease. The sample here was peripheral blood mononuclear cells (PBMCs), taken when the disease was refractory, from a patient treated with antithyroid drugs. This chain's CDR3 is CASRGQGATGELFF. For the CDR3, the DNA is TGTGCCAGTAGGGGACAGGGGGCCACCGGGGAGCTGTTTTTT.